The rows below give T cell receptor beta chains drawn from one sample of a study of cytomegalovirus exposure and HLA in healthy donors. Only in-frame clones appear in the TCRdb table, and some are missing; sequencing was by immunoSEQ multiplex PCR. This sample carries some 210,000 clones, about 77% of them seen once, and the ten largest clones take approximately 2%. The sample was PBMCs. These receptor sequences come from a woman in her thirties in good health and CMV-seropositive. Each CDR3 is given with its conserved first and last residue. The D gene is left open where the match is weak. Clone size is stated in some rows and not others, as once, few, many or a class when expanded.

V	J	length	D	size	DNA	CDR3
TRBV29-1	TRBJ2-1	14	.	.	TGCAGCGTTGAAGCCGAGTTTTCCTACAATGAGCAGTTCTTC	CSVEAEFSYNEQFF
TRBV28	TRBJ2-3	17	TRBD1	.	TGTGCCAGCAGTTTTGGCTCCGAGACAGGGGGCACAGATACGCAGTATTTT	CASSFGSETGGTDTQYF
TRBV19	TRBJ1-4	18	.	.	TGTGCCAGTAGTATAGACACAGGAACGCCTTCAACTAATGAAAAACTGTTTTTT	CASSIDTGTPSTNEKLFF
TRBV30	TRBJ1-6	15	.	.	TGTGCCCGGAGTGTACTAACCGGGGATAATTCACCCCTCCACTTT	CARSVLTGDNSPLHF
TRBV7-2	TRBJ1-1	14	TRBD1	.	TGTGCCAGCAGCGCCCGACAGGGGAATACTGAAGCTTTCTTT	CASSARQGNTEAFF
TRBV20-1	TRBJ2-7	11	.	.	TGCAGTGCTACCAGGGGTTACGAGCAGTACTTC	CSATRGYEQYF
TRBV19	TRBJ1-4	16	TRBD1	.	TGTGCCAGTAGTTTCCCGGGACAGGGAACTAATGAAAAACTGTTTTTT	CASSFPGQGTNEKLFF
TRBV2	TRBJ1-1	13	.	once	TGTGCCAGCAGAAAAGAGGAGGTCTCTGAAGCTTTCTTT	CASRKEEVSEAFF
TRBV5-4	TRBJ1-2	14	TRBD1	.	TGTGCCAGCAGCTTACAGGGGGCCAACTATGGCTACACCTTC	CASSLQGANYGYTF
TRBV2	TRBJ2-1	19	TRBD2	.	TGTGCCAGCAGTCCCGGTGTAGGACTAGCGGGAGGGACGTGGAATGAGCAGTTCTTC	CASSPGVGLAGGTWNEQFF
TRBV7-6	TRBJ2-3	16	TRBD2	.	TGTGCCAGCAGCTTATCTTTAGCGGGGAGATCAGATACGCAGTATTTT	CASSLSLAGRSDTQYF
TRBV2	TRBJ1-1	13	TRBD1	.	TGTGCCAGCATAAGGGACAGTAACACTGAAGCCTTCTTT	CASIRDSNTEAFF
TRBV5-1	TRBJ2-1	16	TRBD2	.	TGCGCCAGCAGCTTGGGGCTAGCGGGCTCCTACAATGAGCAGTTCTTC	CASSLGLAGSYNEQFF
TRBV5-1	TRBJ2-1	17	TRBD2	.	TGCGCCAGCAGCTTGGCGTCTAGCGGCCCGATAAAGTATGAGCAGTTCTTC	CASSLASSGPIKYEQFF
TRBV11-2	TRBJ2-2	16	.	.	TGTGCCAGCAGCTTAGTCTCACCTAGGAGGGCCGGGGAGCTGTTTTTT	CASSLVSPRRAGELFF
TRBV4-2	TRBJ1-5	19	TRBD1	.	TGTGCCAGCAGCCAAGGTCGCGGGACAGGGGGCGGGATAATCCAGCCCCAGCATTTT	CASSQGRGTGGGIIQPQHF
TRBV7-2	TRBJ2-3	16	.	.	TGTGCCAGCAGCTTGGACTCCCTTGCCGGCACAGATACGCAGTATTTT	CASSLDSLAGTDTQYF
TRBV7-2	TRBJ1-2	19	.	.	TGTGCCAGCAGCTTAGCGTCAAACGTCGGACAGTGGGACAACTATGGCTACACCTTC	CASSLASNVGQWDNYGYTF
TRBV4-1	TRBJ2-5	15	TRBD2	.	TGCGCCAGCAGCCGAGGACTAGCGGCTGAAGAGACCCAGTACTTC	CASSRGLAAEETQYF
TRBV19	TRBJ1-5	12	.	.	TGTGCCAGTAGTACCAGGGGCCAGCCCCAGCATTTT	CASSTRGQPQHF
TRBV4-2	TRBJ2-3	15	TRBD2	.	TGTGCCAGCAGTTCGACTAGCGGACACACAGATACGCAGTATTTT	CASSSTSGHTDTQYF
TRBV30	TRBJ2-7	12	.	.	TGTGCCTGGGGAGGGCTCGTCTACGAGCAGTACTTC	CAWGGLVYEQYF
TRBV30	TRBJ1-5	15	TRBD1	.	TGTGCCTGGAGTTTTGGGACAGGGATTAATCAGCCCCAGCATTTT	CAWSFGTGINQPQHF
TRBV5-1	TRBJ2-6	14	.	.	TGCGCCAGCAGCTTACAGGGTGGGGCCAACGTCCTGACTTTC	CASSLQGGANVLTF
TRBV4-1	TRBJ1-5	17	.	.	TGCGCCAGCAGCCAAGATCGCGATTCTAGTGATCTACAGCCCCAGCATTTT	CASSQDRDSSDLQPQHF
TRBV9	TRBJ2-1	14	TRBD2	.	TGTGCCAGCAGCGTAGGGGACTACTACAATGAGCAGTTCTTC	CASSVGDYYNEQFF
TRBV6-1	TRBJ2-7	15	.	few	TGTGCCAGCAGTGTGATGGCAGCTAGCTCCTACGAGCAGTACTTC	CASSVMAASSYEQYF
TRBV5-4	TRBJ2-2	16	TRBD1	few	TGTGCCAGCAGCTCTCGACAGGGGGCGAACACCGGGGAGCTGTTTTTT	CASSSRQGANTGELFF
TRBV2	TRBJ1-2	12	.	.	TGTGCCACTGGGAACGGGGGCTATGGCTACACCTTC	CATGNGGYGYTF